Below are 14 T cell receptor beta chains sequenced from a single sample in a study of cytotoxic CD8 clonotypes in ibrutinib-treated CLL. This table comes from immunoSEQ multiplex PCR, and its TCRdb copy is limited to in-frame clones, with some not included. The repertoire consists of some 150,000 clones, with around 80% occurring once and the leading ten covering about 13%. Specimen: PBMCs, collected after 12 months of ibrutinib treatment. These receptors were obtained from a human donor with chronic lymphocytic leukemia.

This chain connects TRBV18 to TRBJ1-2; D remains ambiguous. The CDR3 is 12 residues long. V dropped 3 bases and J dropped 8 bases, with 10 bases sitting between them. Germline lookup yields CDR1 KGHSH and CDR2 LQKENI. CDR3: CASSPMERGYTF. The CDR3 bases are TGTGCCAGCTCACCGATGGAACGCGGCTACACCTTC.

For the CDR3, the DNA is TGTGCCAGCAGCTTAGGGGACAATGAGCAGTTCTTC. Its translation is CASSLGDNEQFF. The V and J genes are TRBV7-6 and TRBJ2-1; D not certain. The CDR3 sequence is 12 residues long. V was shortened by 1 base and J by 5 bases, with 3 bases between the two germline ends. Germline V gene sequence: CDR1 SGHVS, CDR2 FNYEAQ.

This clone was recorded only once. This rearrangement joins TRBV15 to TRBJ1-2, with TRBD1 matching 9 bases. The CDR3 is made up of 14 amino acids. V shed 5 bases and J 4 bases; nucleotides not matched to a gene: 5. Germline lookup yields CDR1 LNHNV and CDR2 YYDKDF (reference sequence). CDR3 bases: TGTGCCACCAGCTCGGACAGGGGCGCCTATGGCTACACCTTC. As protein: CATSSDRGAYGYTF.

This clone was seen more than once but under ten times. The chain carries TRBV6-5 and TRBJ1-3; the D gene is possibly TRBD1 (5 bases). The germline V gene encodes CDR1 MNHEY and CDR2 SVGAGI. V was cut by 8 bases and J by 3 bases, with 11 bases left in between. This CDR3 has 13 amino acids. DNA of the CDR3: TGTGCCAGCCGAAGGGACGGTGGAAACACCATATATTTT. It specifies CASRRDGGNTIYF.

This clone was observed a single time. This chain uses TRBV7-6 with TRBJ2-2, with D hard to call. Trimming took off 5 bases at V and 6 bases at J, with 10 bases between the two ends. The CDR3 spans 13 residues. CDR1 SGHVS and CDR2 FNYEAQ come from the germline V gene. The CDR3 sequence is CASSALVAGELFF. CDR3 coding DNA: TGTGCCAGCAGCGCATTAGTAGCCGGGGAGCTGTTTTTT.

The J gene is TRBJ1-1, the V gene TRBV28; no firm D call. This CDR3 has 13 residues. Trimming left V 8 bases short and J 0 bases short, with 10 bases between. Germline V gene sequence: CDR1 MDHEN, CDR2 SYDVKM. This CDR3 reads CASQTDMNTEAFF. The CDR3 region has the DNA TGTGCCAGCCAAACCGACATGAACACTGAAGCTTTCTTT.

The chain joins TRBV4-3 to TRBJ2-3, with D perhaps given as TRBD1 or TRBD2 (6 bases each). The V end lost 4 bases, the J end lost 5 bases, and 16 bases lay between the germline ends. There are 15 residues in the CDR3. Germline V gene sequence: CDR1 LGHNA, CDR2 YSLEER. The CDR3 nucleotides are TGCGCCAGCAGCCGTTACAGGGTGGGGGGAGATACGCAGTATTTT. Its translation: CASSRYRVGGDTQYF.

V is TRBV4-3 and J is TRBJ2-7, with TRBD2 identical over 11 bases. V was clipped by 0 bases and J by 5 bases; unmatched bases: 12. Germline CDR1 is LGHNA and CDR2 is YSLEER. The CDR3 runs to 18 residues. CDR3 sequence reads: CASSQEFLGLAGGNEQYF. The CDR3 bases are TGCGCCAGCAGCCAAGAATTTTTAGGGCTAGCGGGAGGAAACGAGCAGTACTTC.

This clone was seen a few times. The chain has TRBV30 and TRBJ2-7; D is uncertain. The CDR3 consists of 14 residues. Trimming removed 0 bases from V and 0 bases from J, with 9 bases in between. The germline V gene encodes CDR1 GTSNPN and CDR2 SVGIG (reference sequence). CDR3: CAWSVGWASYEQYF. CDR3 nucleotide sequence: TGTGCCTGGAGTGTAGGGTGGGCCTCCTACGAGCAGTACTTC.

This CDR3 is CASSYKGNTEAFF. The CDR3 DNA is TGTGCCAGCAGTTACAAAGGGAACACTGAAGCTTTCTTT. The chain has TRBV6-5 and TRBJ1-1; D unresolved. Germline V gene lookup returns CDR1 MNHEY and CDR2 SVGAGI. Trimming removed 2 bases at V and 1 base at J, with 5 bases between. The CDR3 is made up of 13 amino acids.

The chain has TRBV28 and TRBJ1-5; D perhaps matches TRBD1 (5 bases). There are 14 residues in the CDR3. Germline assignment: CDR1 MDHEN and CDR2 SYDVKM. V lost 5 bases and J 5 bases, leaving 13 bases between the germline ends. The CDR3 loop is CASSTDRNYQPQHF. CDR3 in DNA: TGTGCCAGCAGTACAGACAGAAACTATCAGCCCCAGCATTTT.

The rearrangement links TRBV5-4 to TRBJ2-1; TRBD2 might be the D (6 bases). Trimming took off 1 base at V and 2 bases at J, with 7 bases between the two ends. Germline V CDR1 and CDR2: SGHNT, YYREEE (reference sequence). The CDR3 has 14 residues. The DNA for the CDR3 is TGTGCCAGCAGCTTGCGCGGGGCCTACAATGAGCAGTTCTTC. It is translated as CASSLRGAYNEQFF.

The table lists this clone with a count of one. The CDR3 reads CASSYLTSGRANEQFF. CDR3 in DNA: TGTGCCAGCAGCTATTTAACTAGCGGGAGGGCCAATGAGCAGTTCTTC. The rearrangement links TRBV7-3 to TRBJ2-1; TRBD2 matches 13 bases. This CDR3 is built from 16 residues. J lost 6 bases, V lost 4 bases, and 6 bases had no gene match. Germline V lookup: CDR1 SGHTA, CDR2 FQGTGA. Complete variable domain (other parts from reference TRBV7-3 and TRBJ2-1): GAGVSQTPSNKVTEKGKYVELRCDPISGHTALYWYRQSLGQGPEFLIYFQGTGAADDSGLPNDRFFAVRPEGSVSTLKIQRTERGDSAVYLCASSYLTSGRANEQFFGPGTRLTVL.

This clone showed up just a few times. V gene TRBV7-9 combines with J gene TRBJ2-1, with TRBD2 matching over 9 bases. This CDR3 comprises 15 residues. In germline, CDR1 is SEHNR, CDR2 FQNEAQ (reference sequence). The ends lost 4 bases at V and 6 bases at J; junction bases unmatched: 7. CDR3 sequence: CASSSSPSGINEQFF. The CDR3 bases are TGTGCCAGCAGCTCGTCTCCTAGCGGGATCAATGAGCAGTTCTTC.